The clone carrying this TCR beta chain was found once. Its matching antigen is unknown. These data originate in a study of post-analysis software for immune sequencing data. The study, taken as a whole, reports: Several TRBV segments (TRBV5-6, TRBV5-1 and TRBV20-1 among them) occurred more frequently in patients than in controls.

Germline CDR1 SGHRS, CDR2 YFSETQ. The V end was cut by 0 bases, the J end by 3 bases, with 12 bases between. The CDR3 consists of 16 residues. The authors incorporated unique molecular identifiers into the TCR beta cDNA libraries. TCRdb processed the PCR reads anew with MiXCR; each CDR3 protein has one entry. The sample records around 400,000 distinct CDR3 sequences, 39% being singletons. This rearrangement joins TRBV5-1 to TRBJ1-4; D is possibly TRBD1 (6 bases). The specimen sequenced was blood. The receptor comes from a girl aged 2 to 10 with multiple sclerosis. The chain's CDR3 is CASSLGITGSNEKLFF. The CDR3 DNA reads as TGCGCCAGCAGCTTGGGAATTACAGGGTCTAATGAAAAACTGTTTTTT.